This entry describes one T cell receptor (beta chain). As yet, its antigen is unknown. At one boundary the junction diverges from the germline segment, which might be a read error. Study-wide results and limits: Tumor memory CD4+ T cell TCR gene usage clustered with blood and lymph node memory CD4+ cells and lymph node naive CD4+ cells.

TCRdb reprocessed the 5' RACE reads via MiXCR and lists one record per CDR3 protein. The repertoire has about 41,000 distinct CDR3 sequences, over 25% of them found once; the top ten carry around 3.5%. This CDR3 is built from 10 residues. Germline CDR1 reads DFQATT; CDR2 reads SNEGSKA (reference sequence). The chain links TRBV20-1 to TRBJ2-7; no definite D call. The origin of this receptor is a female donor with breast cancer. The sequencing sample was made of memory CD4+ T cells sorted from a lymph node. Indicated subset: memory CD4+ T cells, CD4+CD45RO+CD25-. CDR3 nucleotide sequence: TGCAGTGCCGACGTTAACGAGCAGTATTTC. Protein: CSADVNEQYF.